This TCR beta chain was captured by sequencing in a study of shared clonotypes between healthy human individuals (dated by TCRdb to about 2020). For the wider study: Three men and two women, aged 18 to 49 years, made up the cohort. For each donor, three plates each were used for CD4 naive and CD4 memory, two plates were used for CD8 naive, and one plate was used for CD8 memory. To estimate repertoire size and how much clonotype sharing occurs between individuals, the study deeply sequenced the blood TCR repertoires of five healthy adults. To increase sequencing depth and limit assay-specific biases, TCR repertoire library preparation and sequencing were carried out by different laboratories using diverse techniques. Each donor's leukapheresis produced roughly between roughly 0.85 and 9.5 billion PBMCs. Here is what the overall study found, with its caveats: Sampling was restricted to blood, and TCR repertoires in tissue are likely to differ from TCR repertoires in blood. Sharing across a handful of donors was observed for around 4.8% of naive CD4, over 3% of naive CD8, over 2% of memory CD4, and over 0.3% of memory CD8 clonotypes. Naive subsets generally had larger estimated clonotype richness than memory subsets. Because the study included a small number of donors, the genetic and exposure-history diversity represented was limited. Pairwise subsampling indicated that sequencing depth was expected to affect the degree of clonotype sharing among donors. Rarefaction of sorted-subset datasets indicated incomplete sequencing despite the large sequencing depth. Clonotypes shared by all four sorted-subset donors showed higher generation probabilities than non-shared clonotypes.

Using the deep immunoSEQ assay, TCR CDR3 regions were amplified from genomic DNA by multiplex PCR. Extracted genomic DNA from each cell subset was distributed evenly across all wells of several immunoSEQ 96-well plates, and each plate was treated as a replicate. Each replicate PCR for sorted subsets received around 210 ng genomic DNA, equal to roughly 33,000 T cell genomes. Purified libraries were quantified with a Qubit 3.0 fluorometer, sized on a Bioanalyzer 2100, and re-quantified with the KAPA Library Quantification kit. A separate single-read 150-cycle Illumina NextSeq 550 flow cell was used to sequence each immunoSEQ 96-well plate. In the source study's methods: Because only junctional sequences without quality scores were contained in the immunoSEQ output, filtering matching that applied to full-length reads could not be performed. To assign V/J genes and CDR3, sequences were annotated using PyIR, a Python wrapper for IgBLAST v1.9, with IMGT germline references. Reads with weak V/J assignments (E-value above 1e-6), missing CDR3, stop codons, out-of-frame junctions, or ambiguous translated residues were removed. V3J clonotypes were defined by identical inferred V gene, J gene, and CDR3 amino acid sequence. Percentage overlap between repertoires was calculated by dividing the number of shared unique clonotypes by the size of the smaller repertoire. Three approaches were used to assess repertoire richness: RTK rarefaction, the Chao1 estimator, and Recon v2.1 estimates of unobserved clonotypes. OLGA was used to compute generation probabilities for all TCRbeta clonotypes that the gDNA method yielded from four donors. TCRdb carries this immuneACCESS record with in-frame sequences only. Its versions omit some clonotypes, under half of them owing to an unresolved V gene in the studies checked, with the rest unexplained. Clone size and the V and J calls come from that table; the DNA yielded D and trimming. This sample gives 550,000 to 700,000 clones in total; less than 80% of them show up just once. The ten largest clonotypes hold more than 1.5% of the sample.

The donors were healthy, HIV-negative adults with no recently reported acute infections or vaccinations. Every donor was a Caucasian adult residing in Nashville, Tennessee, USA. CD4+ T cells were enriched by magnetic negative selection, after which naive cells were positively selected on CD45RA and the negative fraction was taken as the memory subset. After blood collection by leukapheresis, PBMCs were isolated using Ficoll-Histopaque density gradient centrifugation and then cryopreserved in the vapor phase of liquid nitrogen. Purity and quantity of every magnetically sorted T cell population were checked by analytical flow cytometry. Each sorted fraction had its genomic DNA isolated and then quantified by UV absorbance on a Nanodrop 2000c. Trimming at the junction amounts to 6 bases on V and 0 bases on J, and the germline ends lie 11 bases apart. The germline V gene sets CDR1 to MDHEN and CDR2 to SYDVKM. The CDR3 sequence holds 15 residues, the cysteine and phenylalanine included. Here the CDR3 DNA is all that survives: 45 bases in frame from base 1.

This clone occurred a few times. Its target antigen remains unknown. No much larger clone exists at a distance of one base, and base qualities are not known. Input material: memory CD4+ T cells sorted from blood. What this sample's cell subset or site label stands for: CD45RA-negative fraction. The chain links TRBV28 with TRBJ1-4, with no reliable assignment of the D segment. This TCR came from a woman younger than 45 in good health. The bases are TGTGCCAGCAGCGAGACACCGGCAACTAATGAAAAACTGTTTTTT. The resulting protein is CASSETPATNEKLFF.